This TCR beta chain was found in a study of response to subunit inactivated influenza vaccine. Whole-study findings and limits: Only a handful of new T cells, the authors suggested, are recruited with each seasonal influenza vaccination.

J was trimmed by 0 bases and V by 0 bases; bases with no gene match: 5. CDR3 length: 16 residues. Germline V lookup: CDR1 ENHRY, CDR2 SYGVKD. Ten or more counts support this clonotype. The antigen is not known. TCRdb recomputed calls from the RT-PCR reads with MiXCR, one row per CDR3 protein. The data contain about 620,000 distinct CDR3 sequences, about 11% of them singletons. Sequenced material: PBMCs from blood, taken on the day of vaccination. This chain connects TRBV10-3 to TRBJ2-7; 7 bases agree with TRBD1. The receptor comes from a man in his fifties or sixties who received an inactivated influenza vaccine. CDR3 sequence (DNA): TGTGCCATCAGTGAGTCGTCCGGGACAGCCTCCTACGAGCAGTACTTC. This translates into CAISESSGTASYEQYF.